Listed here are 27 T cell receptor beta chains from one sample, sequenced in a study of blood T cells in healthy people across ages. The authors ran a second PCR of about 6 to 11 cycles using a sample-barcoded 5' primer and a J-beta primer mix. One entry per CDR3 protein results from TCRdb running MiXCR on the 5' RACE reads. This table holds hundreds of thousands of distinct CDR3 sequences, roughly 31% found once. Material for sequencing was blood. These receptors were taken from a woman aged 80 or over in good health.

The sample holds many counts of this clonotype. V is TRBV4-1 and J is TRBJ2-3; TRBD1 agrees at 7 bases. This CDR3 has 17 amino acids. The germline CDR1 and CDR2 sequences are MGHRA and YSYEKL. V was clipped by 0 bases and J by 6 bases; unmatched bases: 12. The CDR3 region is CASSQDPYRGLRDTQYF. CDR3 nucleotides: TGCGCCAGCAGCCAAGATCCGTACAGGGGTCTCCGGGATACGCAGTATTTT.

To note about this clonotype: One junction end disagrees with the germline gene, perhaps due to a read error. This chain links TRBV28 with TRBJ2-1; TRBD2 agrees at 13 bases. Germline V gene sequence: CDR1 MDHEN, CDR2 SYDVKM. This CDR3 spans 16 amino acids. This CDR3 reads CASSFTSGGAYNEQFF. The CDR3 region has the DNA TGTGCCAGCAGTTTTACTAGCGGGGGGGCCTATAATGAGCAGTTCTTC.

With regard to this clonotype: A much larger clone differs from this one at a single base, so this may be a read error. V and J are TRBV6-5 and TRBJ1-2, with 9 positions matching TRBD1. The CDR3 covers 15 residues. CDR1 and CDR2 (germline): MNHEY, SVGAGI. CDR3: CASSREQGANYDYTF. For the CDR3, the DNA is TGTGCCAGCAGTAGGGAACAGGGGGCCAACTATGACTACACCTTC.

This clonotype was seen repeatedly, ten times or more. This chain links TRBV4-1 with TRBJ2-3; tentative D call: TRBD2 (5 bases). V was cut by 0 bases and J by 10 bases, with 14 bases left in between. Germline V CDR1 and CDR2: MGHRA, YSYEKL. The CDR3 extends over 14 amino acids. The CDR3 region is CASSQDRSGKAQYF. CDR3 nucleotide sequence: TGCGCCAGCAGCCAAGATCGGTCGGGGAAGGCGCAGTATTTT.

The sample holds a few counts of this clonotype. V gene TRBV5-8 combines with J gene TRBJ1-1, with 10 bases lining up with TRBD1. The CDR3 has 16 amino acids. CDR1 and CDR2 from the germline V gene are SGHTS and YDEGEE. After removal of 3 bases from V and 4 bases from J, the junction contained 9 bases not matched to a gene. The CDR3 reads CASSWDRGGLGTEAFF. As DNA, the CDR3 is TGTGCCAGCAGCTGGGACAGGGGAGGTTTGGGCACTGAAGCTTTCTTT. Looking up the rest from reference TRBV5-8 and TRBJ1-1 gives the full variable domain: EAGVTQSPTHLIKTRGQQATLRCSPISGHTSVYWYQQALGLGLQFLLWYDEGEERNRGNFPPRFSGRQFPNYSSELNVNALELEDSALYLCASSWDRGGLGTEAFFGQGTRLTVV.

This clonotype was detected many times. The rearrangement uses TRBV29-1 and TRBJ1-5, with 11 positions matching TRBD1. CDR3 length equals 13 residues. V lost 6 bases, J lost 2 bases, and 0 bases stayed unmatched. From germline, CDR1 is SQVTM and CDR2 ANQGSEA. DNA of the CDR3: TGCAGCGTGGGACAGGGGGGCAATCAGCCCCAGCATTTT. As protein: CSVGQGGNQPQHF.

This clonotype was observed at least ten times. The gene calls are TRBV7-8 and TRBJ2-5, with unresolved D. This CDR3 has 15 residues. V shed 5 bases and J shed 4 bases, with 17 bases lying between them. The germline gives CDR1 SGHVS, CDR2 FQNEAQ. The CDR3: CASSPVGNALETQYF. The CDR3 DNA is TGTGCCAGCAGCCCAGTGGGTAACGCATTAGAGACCCAGTACTTC.

Ten or more counts support this clonotype. The chain recombines TRBV9 with TRBJ1-2, with a tentative D call TRBD1 (6 bases). V was trimmed by 6 bases and J by 9 bases, leaving 21 bases between them. The germline V gene has CDR1 SGDLS and CDR2 YYNGEE. The CDR3 runs 14 residues. The CDR3 spells CASNRGQLAGSYTF. For the CDR3, the DNA is TGTGCCAGCAATCGTGGACAGCTAGCTGGGAGCTACACCTTC.

A few counts support this clonotype. CDR3: CASGPGEVDTDTQYF. The CDR3 coding sequence is TGCGCCAGCGGCCCCGGGGAAGTAGACACAGATACGCAGTATTTT. The chain couples TRBV4-1 to TRBJ2-3, with D possibly TRBD2 on 5 matching bases. V lost 8 bases, J lost 2 bases, and 17 bases lay in between. CDR3 length: 15 residues. Germline lookup yields CDR1 MGHRA and CDR2 YSYEKL.

This clonotype was picked up many times. The genes are TRBV5-6 and TRBJ2-7; a weak D match, TRBD1 (6 bases). Germline-derived CDR1 and CDR2 are SGHDT and YYEEEE. The V and J ends lost 4 bases and 2 bases respectively, with 13 bases between them. The CDR3 runs 14 residues. CDR3 in amino acids: CASSRQRGTYEQYF. CDR3 DNA sequence: TGTGCCAGCAGCCGGCAAAGGGGGACCTACGAGCAGTACTTC.

This clonotype was recorded at least ten times. This sequence joins TRBV12-3 or TRBV12-4 and TRBJ2-3; the match to TRBD2 covers 9 bases. The V segment lost 7 bases and the J segment 1 base; nucleotides outside the gene matches: 6. The CDR3 has 15 amino acids. The CDR3 spells CASKGLAGGTDTQYF. The DNA for the CDR3 is TGTGCCAGCAAGGGATTAGCGGGGGGCACAGATACGCAGTATTTT.

This clonotype has more than one count but fewer than ten. V and J are TRBV28 and TRBJ1-2; unclear D gene. The CDR3 extends over 12 amino acids. Germline V CDR1 and CDR2: MDHEN, SYDVKM. Trimming removed 8 bases from V and 3 bases from J, with 10 bases in between. CDR3 nucleotides: TGTGCCAGCTCCTGGATTGACTATGGCTACACCTTC. This gives the protein CASSWIDYGYTF.

This rearrangement joins TRBV6-1 to TRBJ1-1, with D perhaps TRBD1 (6 bases). V gave up 3 bases and J gave up 9 bases, with 20 bases separating them. CDR1 is MNHNS and CDR2 is SASEGT in the germline V gene. The CDR3 is made up of 15 amino acids. The CDR3 here is CASSDWGPHGYQAFF. In DNA, the CDR3 is TGTGCCAGCAGTGATTGGGGGCCGCACGGGTATCAAGCTTTCTTT.

This sequence joins TRBV12-3 or TRBV12-4 and TRBJ1-2; 8 nucleotides align to TRBD1. The length of the CDR3 is 14 residues. After removal of 1 base from V and 4 bases from J, the junction contained 2 bases not matched to a gene. In DNA, the CDR3 is TGTGCCAGCAGTTTAGTACAGGGGGTCTATGGCTACACCTTC. This translates into CASSLVQGVYGYTF.

With respect to this clonotype: The junction and the germline gene differ at one end; a read error may be behind it. The genes are TRBV6-2 or TRBV6-3 and TRBJ1-1; D unclear. Germline lookup yields CDR1 MNHEY and CDR2 SVGEGT. The CDR3 totals 14 residues. The CDR3 coding sequence is TGTGCCAGCAGTTATGGGAGCCCGAACACTGAAACTTTCTTT. Protein: CASSYGSPNTETFF.

The chain employs TRBV20-1 and TRBJ2-1; D is unclear. The germline V gene encodes CDR1 DFQATT and CDR2 SNEGSKA (reference sequence). The V end was cut by 2 bases, the J end by 0 bases, with 14 bases between. This CDR3 has 16 residues. The CDR3 is CSARLQKLSSYNEQFF. The CDR3 DNA reads TGCAGTGCTAGACTCCAGAAACTCAGCTCCTACAATGAGCAGTTCTTC.

This clonotype was seen more than once but under ten times. This could be a read error, since a much larger clone is one nucleotide away. This chain joins TRBV7-2 and TRBJ1-1, with 9 bases that match TRBD1. The CDR3 runs to 14 residues. Germline CDR1 reads SGHTA; CDR2 reads FQGNSA. After removal of 4 bases from V and 5 bases from J, the junction contained 5 bases not matched to a gene. The CDR3 is CASSWGQGRTEAFF. The CDR3 nucleotides read TGTGCCAGCAGCTGGGGACAGGGAAGAACTGAAGCTTTCTTT. The full variable domain, with the rest looked up from reference TRBV7-2 and TRBJ1-1, is GAGVSQSPSNKVTEKGKDVELRCDPISGHTALYWYRQSLGQGLEFLIYFQGNSAPDKSGLPSDRFSAERTGGSVSTLTIQRTQQEDSAVYLCASSWGQGRTEAFFGQGTRLTVV.

V usage is TRBV13 and J usage is TRBJ1-6; tentative D call: TRBD1 (6 bases). The CDR3 has 16 residues. The ends were cut back, 0 bases at V and 9 bases at J, with 15 bases in the middle. CDR1 PRHDT and CDR2 FYEKMQ come from the germline V gene (reference sequence). The chain's CDR3 is CASSLGRDLGGSPLHF. Here the CDR3 DNA reads TGTGCCAGCAGCTTAGGCCGTGATTTAGGGGGTTCACCCCTCCACTTT.

This clonotype was counted ten times or more. The genes are TRBV21-1 and TRBJ2-5; the table names TRBD1, a call not compared with the DNA. TRBV21-1 is a recognized pseudogene. The CDR3 totals 16 residues. The CDR3 loop reads CASSLAGGTSQETQYF. CDR3 bases: TGTGCCAGCAGCCTAGCGGGGGGCACTTCACAAGAGACCCAGTACTTC.

This clonotype was recorded a few times. The J gene is TRBJ1-2, the V gene TRBV9; D might be TRBD1 (6 bases). Germline CDR1 SGDLS, CDR2 YYNGEE. The CDR3 is 16 residues long. Trimming took 0 bases from V and 4 from J, leaving 16 bases between them. This chain's CDR3 is CASSVEGGRESYGYTF. The CDR3 DNA is TGTGCCAGCAGCGTAGAGGGGGGCAGGGAGAGCTATGGCTACACCTTC.

Ten or more counts support this clonotype. This chain connects TRBV29-1 to TRBJ1-2; perhaps TRBD1 as D (6 bases). In germline, CDR1 is SQVTM, CDR2 ANQGSEA. With 5 bases removed from V and 0 bases from J, the gap between germline ends came to 10 bases. The CDR3 covers 13 residues. This CDR3 reads CSVRDTTNYGYTF. CDR3 DNA sequence: TGCAGCGTTCGGGACACTACTAACTATGGCTACACCTTC.

This clonotype was observed at least ten times. This chain uses TRBV28 with TRBJ2-3; tentatively, D is TRBD1 (5 bases). V was clipped by 4 bases and J by 0 bases, with 14 bases between them. CDR3 length equals 16 residues. Per germline, CDR1 MDHEN and CDR2 SYDVKM. CDR3 amino acids: CASSSPTASSTDTQYF. The CDR3 coding sequence is TGTGCCAGCAGTTCACCGACAGCCTCTAGCACAGATACGCAGTATTTT.

This clonotype appeared many times. The chain links TRBV2 to TRBJ2-1; 8 positions agree with TRBD1. J was trimmed by 2 bases and V by 5 bases; bases with no gene match: 8. CDR3 size: 16 residues. Per the germline V gene, CDR1 is SNHLY and CDR2 is FYNNEI. The CDR3 bases are TGTGCCAGCAGTCCTCCGGGACAGGTAACCTACAATGAGCAGTTCTTC. This encodes CASSPPGQVTYNEQFF. The full variable domain, in which reference TRBV2 and TRBJ2-1 provide the parts outside the CDR3, is EPEVTQTPSHQVTQMGQEVILRCVPISNHLYFYWYRQILGQKVEFLVSFYNNEISEKSEIFDDQFSVERPDGSNFTLKIRSTKLEDSAMYFCASSPPGQVTYNEQFFGPGTRLTVL.

This clonotype was found many times. The rearrangement joins TRBV5-6 to TRBJ1-2, with 8 positions matching TRBD1. Germline values: CDR1 SGHDT, CDR2 YYEEEE. CDR3 length: 17 residues. V was pared by 3 bases and J by 2 bases, with 12 bases of the junction left unmatched. CDR3 residues: CASSSRIGQGRNYGYTF. The CDR3, as DNA: TGTGCCAGCAGCTCGCGAATTGGACAGGGAAGAAACTATGGCTACACCTTC. Combining the CDR3 with reference TRBV5-6 and TRBJ1-2 gives the whole variable domain DAGVTQSPTHLIKTRGQQVTLRCSPKSGHDTVSWYQQALGQGPQFIFQYYEEEERQRGNFPDRFSGHQFPNYSSELNVNALLLGDSALYLCASSSRIGQGRNYGYTFGSGTRLTVV.

In this sample, this clonotype turned up a few times. This CDR3 is CASSERQAYTGELFF. In nucleotides, the CDR3 is TGTGCCAGCAGTGAACGGCAGGCTTACACCGGGGAGCTGTTTTTT. J is TRBJ2-2 and V is TRBV2; D ambiguous. The V gene's germline CDR1 is SNHLY and CDR2 FYNNEI. The CDR3 consists of 15 residues. Between the trimmed V and J ends, which lost 2 bases and 3 bases, there was a span of 10 bases.

This clonotype has a handful of counts. The V and J genes are TRBV7-2 and TRBJ2-1; 10 nucleotides agree with TRBD1. Germline CDR1 reads SGHTA; CDR2 reads FQGNSA. The CDR3 is made up of 15 amino acids. V trimming: 5 bases; J trimming: 11 bases; junction bases outside the gene matches: 12. The CDR3 region has the DNA TGTGCCAGCAGCATCTCCGGGACAGGGGTCCCTCAGCAGTTCTTC. This sequence encodes CASSISGTGVPQQFF.

The sample holds many counts of this clonotype. This rearrangement joins TRBV9 to TRBJ2-3; 7 nucleotides align to TRBD2. The CDR3 consists of 14 residues. Trimming took 4 bases from V and 5 from J; bases not matched to a gene: 7. CDR1 is SGDLS, CDR2 YYNGEE, per germline. For the CDR3, the DNA is TGTGCCAGCAGCTACAGCGGGGAGAAAGATACGCAGTATTTT. Protein sequence: CASSYSGEKDTQYF.